Included here is one TCR beta chain sequence, with context. The antigen is undetermined. Original data processing: There were no quality scores in the junction-only immunoSEQ sequences, so filtering differed. Sequencing was performed with immunoSEQ multiplex PCR; in TCRdb, only in-frame clones are kept and a portion is missing. V, J and clone size are those of that table, while D and trimming were read from the DNA. The data contain some 1,400,000 clones, approximately 97% of them singletons. This entry is derived from a study of shared clonotypes between healthy human individuals. Whole-study context: Donor ages ranged 18 to 49 years: a couple of women, a few men. Each donor contributed plates that comprised three CD4 naive, three CD4 memory, two CD8 naive and one CD8 memory. Findings and limits, study-wide: Generation of non-shared clonotypes was less probable than generation of clonotypes shared by all four donors.

The CDR3 runs 18 residues. V trimming: 1 base; J trimming: 2 bases; junction bases outside the gene matches: 13. Per germline, CDR1 SEHNR and CDR2 FQNEAQ (reference sequence). This clonotype was sampled from a man under 40 in good health. The sequencing sample was made of naive CD4+ T cells sorted from blood. Described subset: CD45RA+ positively selected. The V call is TRBV7-9, the J call TRBJ2-7; 8 nucleotides agree with TRBD1. CDR3 region: CASSLGVARQGNPYEQYF. CDR3 in DNA: TGTGCCAGCAGCTTAGGAGTGGCTCGACAGGGGAATCCCTACGAGCAGTACTTC.